This TCR beta chain was identified during a study of cytomegalovirus exposure and HLA in healthy donors. This CDR3 has 15 residues. The J segment lost 4 bases and the V segment lost 3 bases, leaving 6 bases of the junction unmatched. CDR1 is SGDLS, CDR2 YYNGEE, per germline. PCR primers comprised 60 Vbeta and 13 Jbeta primers. The data were produced by immunoSEQ multiplex PCR, yet TCRdb's version contains in-frame clones alone and is incomplete. The sample yields around 170,000 clones, roughly 80% seen once. This clone has just one count. This chain uses TRBV9 with TRBJ2-3, with 9 bases fitting TRBD2. The receptor's source is a man aged 40-49 years in good health and CMV-seropositive. Sample: PBMCs. CDR3 sequence (DNA): TGTGCCAGCAGCGAAGGAGGCGGGGGGGCAGATACGCAGTATTTT. Its translation: CASSEGGGGADTQYF.